Listed below are T cell receptor beta chains from one sample, sequenced in a study of cytomegalovirus exposure and HLA in healthy donors. Assay used: immunoSEQ multiplex PCR; TCRdb lists only in-frame clones, some missing. The repertoire holds around 130,000 clones, with approximately 82% as singletons. The sequenced sample was PBMCs. Receptors were obtained from a boy aged 2 to 10 in good health and CMV-seronegative. The CDR3 runs from the conserved cysteine through the conserved F or W. Fields, in order: J gene, D gene, clone size, V gene, CDR3 length, CDR3 DNA, CDR3 protein. A D gene is named only where the DNA matches it firmly. Rows give clone size only sometimes, using once, few, many, or a class for an expanded clone.

j_call: TRBJ2-1; d_call: TRBD1; clone_size: NA; v_call: TRBV27; cdr3_length: 14; cdr3_nt: TGTGCCAGCAGTTTACAGGGACAGGACAATGAGCAGTTCTTC; cdr3_aa: CASSLQGQDNEQFF
j_call: TRBJ2-6; d_call: NA; clone_size: few; v_call: TRBV19; cdr3_length: 17; cdr3_nt: TGTGCCACCCGTCAGACAGGTCCCAGCTCTGGGGCCAACGTCCTGACTTTC; cdr3_aa: CATRQTGPSSGANVLTF
j_call: TRBJ2-2; d_call: NA; clone_size: NA; v_call: TRBV30; cdr3_length: 11; cdr3_nt: TGTGCCTGGGGGGGCGGCGGGGAGCTGTTTTTT; cdr3_aa: CAWGGGGELFF
j_call: TRBJ2-2; d_call: NA; clone_size: NA; v_call: TRBV7-2; cdr3_length: 13; cdr3_nt: TGTGCCAGCAGCTTAAGGGGAACCCGGGAGCTGTTTTTT; cdr3_aa: CASSLRGTRELFF
j_call: TRBJ2-4; d_call: TRBD2; clone_size: NA; v_call: TRBV2; cdr3_length: 14; cdr3_nt: TGTGCCAGCACCTCAACTAGCGGGAGAAACATTCAGTACTTC; cdr3_aa: CASTSTSGRNIQYF
j_call: TRBJ1-2; d_call: NA; clone_size: few; v_call: TRBV5-5; cdr3_length: 18; cdr3_nt: TGTGCCAGCAGCTTGGCTGTGGCAGGGATACCTTCGGACTATGGCTACACCTTC; cdr3_aa: CASSLAVAGIPSDYGYTF
j_call: TRBJ2-3; d_call: TRBD1; clone_size: NA; v_call: TRBV15; cdr3_length: 15; cdr3_nt: TGTGCCACCAGCAGTAGGGACAGTAGCACAGATACGCAGTATTTT; cdr3_aa: CATSSRDSSTDTQYF
j_call: TRBJ1-1; d_call: NA; clone_size: NA; v_call: TRBV27; cdr3_length: 17; cdr3_nt: TGTGCCAGCAGTTCCCGAAGCCTAGGACAGCGGCTCGGTGAAGCTTTCTTT; cdr3_aa: CASSSRSLGQRLGEAFF
j_call: TRBJ1-2; d_call: NA; clone_size: NA; v_call: TRBV7-9; cdr3_length: 14; cdr3_nt: TGTGCCAGCAGCTTAGTGGACACTCACTATGGCTACACCTTC; cdr3_aa: CASSLVDTHYGYTF
j_call: TRBJ1-2; d_call: TRBD1; clone_size: NA; v_call: TRBV30; cdr3_length: 16; cdr3_nt: TGTGCCTGGATTAGGGGGACCCCGACAGGGTCAGGCGGCTACACCTTC; cdr3_aa: CAWIRGTPTGSGGYTF
j_call: TRBJ1-6; d_call: NA; clone_size: NA; v_call: TRBV11-3; cdr3_length: 14; cdr3_nt: TGTGCCAGCAGCTTAGAGGGCTGTAATTCACCCCTCCACTTT; cdr3_aa: CASSLEGCNSPLHF
j_call: TRBJ2-5; d_call: TRBD1; clone_size: NA; v_call: TRBV25-1; cdr3_length: 15; cdr3_nt: TGTGCCAGCACTTGGGACAGTCTGTCAAAGGAGACCCAGTACTTC; cdr3_aa: CASTWDSLSKETQYF
j_call: TRBJ2-1; d_call: NA; clone_size: NA; v_call: TRBV5-1; cdr3_length: 15; cdr3_nt: TGCGCCAGCAGCTTCACAGGGTCTCCTGGCAATGAGCAGTTCTTC; cdr3_aa: CASSFTGSPGNEQFF
j_call: TRBJ2-3; d_call: NA; clone_size: NA; v_call: TRBV6-5; cdr3_length: 12; cdr3_nt: TGTGCCAGCAGACAGGGCACAGATACGCAGTATTTT; cdr3_aa: CASRQGTDTQYF
j_call: TRBJ1-1; d_call: NA; clone_size: NA; v_call: TRBV18; cdr3_length: 15; cdr3_nt: TGTGCCAGCTCACCAAGGAACAGGGAGAGCACTGAAGCTTTCTTT; cdr3_aa: CASSPRNRESTEAFF
j_call: TRBJ2-1; d_call: NA; clone_size: NA; v_call: TRBV5-6; cdr3_length: 15; cdr3_nt: TGTGCCAGCAGCTTGGTCGAGGGTCCGAGTCATGAGCAGTTCTTC; cdr3_aa: CASSLVEGPSHEQFF
j_call: TRBJ2-5; d_call: TRBD1; clone_size: NA; v_call: TRBV9; cdr3_length: 16; cdr3_nt: TGTGCCAGCAGTCCAACCTCCGGGACAGCACAAGAGACCCAGTACTTC; cdr3_aa: CASSPTSGTAQETQYF
j_call: TRBJ1-5; d_call: NA; clone_size: few; v_call: TRBV19; cdr3_length: 16; cdr3_nt: TGTGCCAGTAGTATCTCCCAGGGGTATAGCAATCAGCCCCAGCATTTT; cdr3_aa: CASSISQGYSNQPQHF
j_call: TRBJ1-6; d_call: TRBD1; clone_size: NA; v_call: TRBV10-3; cdr3_length: 16; cdr3_nt: TGTGCCATCAGTGGGAACCGACAGGGGGGAAGATCACCCCTCCACTTT; cdr3_aa: CAISGNRQGGRSPLHF
j_call: TRBJ1-1; d_call: NA; clone_size: NA; v_call: TRBV4-1; cdr3_length: 13; cdr3_nt: TGCGCCAGCAGCCAAGTCCTCACAATTGAAGCTTTCTTT; cdr3_aa: CASSQVLTIEAFF
j_call: TRBJ2-5; d_call: TRBD2; clone_size: few; v_call: TRBV7-9; cdr3_length: 18; cdr3_nt: TGTGCCAGCAGCCCACCTCGGTGGAAGCGCGGGAGCCAAGAGACCCAGTACTTC; cdr3_aa: CASSPPRWKRGSQETQYF
j_call: TRBJ1-2; d_call: TRBD1; clone_size: NA; v_call: TRBV30; cdr3_length: 15; cdr3_nt: TGTGCCTGGAGTCCATCGACAGGGAAAAACTATGGCTACACCTTC; cdr3_aa: CAWSPSTGKNYGYTF
j_call: TRBJ1-1; d_call: TRBD1; clone_size: NA; v_call: TRBV2; cdr3_length: 13; cdr3_nt: TGTGCCAGCAGTGACAGGGGGCTAGACGAAGCTTTCTTT; cdr3_aa: CASSDRGLDEAFF
j_call: TRBJ1-2; d_call: TRBD1; clone_size: NA; v_call: TRBV19; cdr3_length: 15; cdr3_nt: TGTGCCAGTAGTAGGGGGGACAGGGCGAACTATGGCTACACCTTC; cdr3_aa: CASSRGDRANYGYTF
j_call: TRBJ1-5; d_call: NA; clone_size: NA; v_call: TRBV7-2; cdr3_length: 14; cdr3_nt: TGTGCCAGCAGCTTGCGGGACCTCAATCAGCCCCAGCATTTT; cdr3_aa: CASSLRDLNQPQHF
j_call: TRBJ2-7; d_call: NA; clone_size: NA; v_call: TRBV19; cdr3_length: 11; cdr3_nt: TGTGCCAGTAGTATAGATAGCGAGCAGTACTTC; cdr3_aa: CASSIDSEQYF
j_call: TRBJ1-1; d_call: TRBD1; clone_size: NA; v_call: TRBV25-1; cdr3_length: 14; cdr3_nt: TGTGCCAGCAGTTTCGGGGACAGGGGTGCTGAAGCTTTCTTT; cdr3_aa: CASSFGDRGAEAFF
j_call: TRBJ1-2; d_call: TRBD1; clone_size: few; v_call: TRBV2; cdr3_length: 13; cdr3_nt: TGTGCCAGCAGTATCGGGCAGGGGGATGGCTACACCTTC; cdr3_aa: CASSIGQGDGYTF
j_call: TRBJ1-1; d_call: NA; clone_size: NA; v_call: TRBV15; cdr3_length: 13; cdr3_nt: TGTGCCACCAGCAAAGGTCGGGGAACCGAAGCTTTCTTT; cdr3_aa: CATSKGRGTEAFF
j_call: TRBJ1-5; d_call: NA; clone_size: NA; v_call: TRBV19; cdr3_length: 15; cdr3_nt: TGTGCCAGTAGTATAATGGACAGAGGCAATCAGCCCCAGCATTTT; cdr3_aa: CASSIMDRGNQPQHF
j_call: TRBJ2-1; d_call: NA; clone_size: once; v_call: TRBV5-1; cdr3_length: 12; cdr3_nt: TGCGCCAGCAGCTTGGCCTTTCTTGAGCAGTTCTTC; cdr3_aa: CASSLAFLEQFF
j_call: TRBJ2-5; d_call: NA; clone_size: NA; v_call: TRBV5-6; cdr3_length: 15; cdr3_nt: TGTGCCAGCAGCGGTGACAGTTCCTGGGGAGAGACCCAGTACTTC; cdr3_aa: CASSGDSSWGETQYF
j_call: TRBJ1-3; d_call: NA; clone_size: NA; v_call: TRBV5-1; cdr3_length: 14; cdr3_nt: TGCGCCAGCAGTGCCCTGAGCTCTGGAAACACCATATATTTT; cdr3_aa: CASSALSSGNTIYF
j_call: TRBJ1-2; d_call: NA; clone_size: NA; v_call: TRBV6-1; cdr3_length: 16; cdr3_nt: TGTGCCAGCAGTGCCGGGACTCACCGATCCGTATATGGCTACACCTTC; cdr3_aa: CASSAGTHRSVYGYTF
j_call: TRBJ2-1; d_call: TRBD2; clone_size: NA; v_call: TRBV6-1; cdr3_length: 15; cdr3_nt: TGTGCCAGCAGTGAAAGGACTAGCGGGAGTAATGAGCAGTTCTTC; cdr3_aa: CASSERTSGSNEQFF
j_call: TRBJ2-1; d_call: NA; clone_size: NA; v_call: TRBV6-4; cdr3_length: 14; cdr3_nt: TGTGCCAGCAGTGACGAGGGAGGCGAGAATGAGCAGTTCTTC; cdr3_aa: CASSDEGGENEQFF
j_call: TRBJ1-1; d_call: NA; clone_size: NA; v_call: TRBV7-9; cdr3_length: 16; cdr3_nt: TGTTCCAGCAGCCTCCCCGGGGGGTTGCCCACCACTGAAGCTTTCTTT; cdr3_aa: CSSSLPGGLPTTEAFF
j_call: TRBJ1-5; d_call: NA; clone_size: NA; v_call: TRBV15; cdr3_length: 14; cdr3_nt: TGTGCCACCAGCAGAGATCGCAGGTGGGTGCCCCAGCATTTT; cdr3_aa: CATSRDRRWVPQHF
j_call: TRBJ2-5; d_call: NA; clone_size: NA; v_call: TRBV6-1; cdr3_length: 14; cdr3_nt: TGTGCCAGCAGTGAATCCCGGGGCCAAGAGACCCAGTACTTC; cdr3_aa: CASSESRGQETQYF
j_call: TRBJ1-2; d_call: TRBD1; clone_size: NA; v_call: TRBV4-2; cdr3_length: 13; cdr3_nt: TGTGCCAGCAGCCGGGACAGAAACTATGGCTACACCTTC; cdr3_aa: CASSRDRNYGYTF
j_call: TRBJ1-5; d_call: NA; clone_size: once; v_call: TRBV9; cdr3_length: 13; cdr3_nt: TGTGCCAGCAGCGTAGCGGGGAATCAGCCCCAGCATTTT; cdr3_aa: CASSVAGNQPQHF
j_call: TRBJ1-1; d_call: NA; clone_size: NA; v_call: TRBV30; cdr3_length: 14; cdr3_nt: TGTGCCTGGAGTGTATCAGGGGCCCGCACTGAAGCTTTCTTT; cdr3_aa: CAWSVSGARTEAFF
j_call: TRBJ1-5; d_call: NA; clone_size: NA; v_call: TRBV5-1; cdr3_length: 15; cdr3_nt: TGCGCCAGCAGCTTGGATACAGGATACAATCAGCCCCAGCATTTT; cdr3_aa: CASSLDTGYNQPQHF
j_call: TRBJ2-7; d_call: NA; clone_size: NA; v_call: TRBV5-1; cdr3_length: 14; cdr3_nt: TGCGCCAGCAGCTTGGAGTGGCAGAACTACGAGCAGTACTTC; cdr3_aa: CASSLEWQNYEQYF
j_call: TRBJ2-1; d_call: NA; clone_size: NA; v_call: TRBV11-2; cdr3_length: 13; cdr3_nt: TGTGCCAGCAGCTTAGAACGCGGGATTGAGCAGTTCTTC; cdr3_aa: CASSLERGIEQFF
j_call: TRBJ1-1; d_call: TRBD1; clone_size: NA; v_call: TRBV29-1; cdr3_length: 13; cdr3_nt: TGCAGCGTCGAGGAGGACAGGGGGACTGAAGCTTTCTTT; cdr3_aa: CSVEEDRGTEAFF
j_call: TRBJ1-4; d_call: NA; clone_size: NA; v_call: TRBV6-5; cdr3_length: 14; cdr3_nt: TGTGCCAGCGCCCCGCCGGGACTCGTTGAAAAACTGTTTTTT; cdr3_aa: CASAPPGLVEKLFF
j_call: TRBJ2-2; d_call: NA; clone_size: NA; v_call: TRBV5-6; cdr3_length: 16; cdr3_nt: TGTGCCAGCAGCTTAAGAGTGGGCTACAACACCGGGGAGCTGTTTTTT; cdr3_aa: CASSLRVGYNTGELFF
j_call: TRBJ1-1; d_call: NA; clone_size: few; v_call: TRBV29-1; cdr3_length: 12; cdr3_nt: TGCAGCGTTGAAGGACAGAACACTGAAGCTTTCTTT; cdr3_aa: CSVEGQNTEAFF
j_call: TRBJ2-7; d_call: NA; clone_size: NA; v_call: TRBV7-9; cdr3_length: 15; cdr3_nt: TGTGCCAGCAGCTTCGGCATTACAGACCCCTACGAGCAGTACTTC; cdr3_aa: CASSFGITDPYEQYF
j_call: TRBJ2-3; d_call: TRBD2; clone_size: NA; v_call: TRBV19; cdr3_length: 17; cdr3_nt: TGTGCCAGTAGTCCTGACGGAGCGGGAGGGGGGACAGATACGCAGTATTTT; cdr3_aa: CASSPDGAGGGTDTQYF
j_call: TRBJ1-6; d_call: NA; clone_size: NA; v_call: TRBV4-3; cdr3_length: 15; cdr3_nt: TGCGCCAGCAGCCAAGATACAGACGGGGATTCACCCCTCCACTTT; cdr3_aa: CASSQDTDGDSPLHF